Included here is one T cell receptor (beta chain) sequence, with context. In the original analysis: How many nucleated cells were present was estimated from reference gene primer amplification. Assay: immunoSEQ multiplex PCR; the TCRdb copy retains only in-frame clones and omits some. V and J calls and clone size are as listed in that table; D and trimming were resolved from the DNA. The sample consists of over 75,000 clones, 80% to 85% of them appearing once. These data come from a study of blood T cell repertoires in COVID-19. Sequencing input: peripheral blood. The TCR comes from a woman over 75 with active or convalescent COVID-19.

The CDR3 DNA sequence: TGTGCCAGCAGCGTAGCCGGGAGGGATTCACCCCTCCACTTT. As protein: CASSVAGRDSPLHF. V and J are TRBV9 and TRBJ1-6; D call uncertain. V was cut by 0 bases and J by 8 bases, with 9 bases left in between. The CDR3 is 14 amino acids. CDR1 and CDR2 from the germline V gene are SGDLS and YYNGEE.